Below, one T cell receptor (beta chain) is given with its context. Its cognate antigen is unknown. The data stem from a study of shared clonotypes between healthy human individuals. An even split of each subset's genomic DNA across several immunoSEQ plates was performed. Libraries were prepared by immunoSEQ multiplex PCR; TCRdb keeps only in-frame clonotypes and omits some of them. The sample yields some 2 million clones, 85% to 95% seen once. Germline loops: CDR1 SGHVS, CDR2 FQNEAQ. CDR3 length: 15 residues. V lost 5 bases, J lost 3 bases, and 9 bases stayed unmatched. Whole-study results and caveats: Relative to their counterparts shared across all four donors, non-shared clonotypes exhibited diminished generation probabilities.

CD45RO-negative, CCR7-selected cells formed the naive CD8 fraction, which excluded terminally differentiated effector memory CD45RA+ cells. This receptor was obtained from a young man in good health. The genes are TRBV7-8 and TRBJ1-2; 7 bases agree with TRBD1. Sequencing was done on a sample of naive CD8+ T cells sorted from blood. DNA for the CDR3: TGTGCCAGCAGCCTAGACAGGGACGGGTACTATGGCTACACCTTC. Protein product: CASSLDRDGYYGYTF.